What follows is one TCR beta chain and its context. What it binds is unknown. This sample is part of a study of radiation and T cells in renal cell carcinoma. Broader study findings: Baseline intratumoral clonotype presence is unknown without pretreatment biopsies. In blood, top tumor clones expanded by 2 weeks, shrinking by 4.

The CDR3 is made up of 14 amino acids. Germline values: CDR1 MNHEY, CDR2 SVGAGI. The V end lost 2 bases, the J end lost 3 bases, and 11 bases lay between the germline ends. Here immunoSEQ multiplex PCR was the method, and the copy in TCRdb shows in-frame clones only, minus some. The data hold roughly 150,000 clones, with approximately 88% observed a single time. Sample time point: blood 2 weeks post-SBRT. Treatment: 15 Gy SBRT to primary tumor, nephrectomy 4 weeks later. Specimen: blood, collected from a patient whose treatment included radiotherapy and nephrectomy. The clonotype was recovered from a woman aged 45-65 years with renal cell carcinoma. The chain has TRBV6-5 and TRBJ2-7; D ambiguous. CDR3 in DNA: TGTGCCAGCAGTTACAATTTACGGCACTACGAGCAGTACTTC. Protein product: CASSYNLRHYEQYF.